This TCR beta chain was profiled in a study of T cell responses to AZD1222 COVID-19 vaccine. TCRdb's copy holds only in-frame clones and misses some; the assay was immunoSEQ multiplex PCR. Among around 150,000 clones listed, about 90% were seen once. The CDR3 runs 14 residues. Germline loops: CDR1 SGHKS, CDR2 YYEKEE (reference sequence). V shed 4 bases and J shed 6 bases, with 16 bases lying between them. To note about this clone: Its antigen is undetermined.

Regarding the study as a whole: With two AZD1222 doses given, Spike-specific TCR breadth and depth both rose. Targeting of unmutated variant regions was reportedly seen in nearly half of spike-specific TCRs. It was only after the peak T cell response that any repertoires were sampled.

This sequence originates from an adult in good health. Sequencing used peripheral blood, obtained on day 0 of AZD1222 vaccination. This chain links TRBV5-5 with TRBJ1-2, with D possibly matching TRBD1 (5 bases). The CDR3 DNA sequence: TGTGCCAGCAGCCACAGTAGGGGCTGGGATGGCTACACCTTC. It specifies CASSHSRGWDGYTF.